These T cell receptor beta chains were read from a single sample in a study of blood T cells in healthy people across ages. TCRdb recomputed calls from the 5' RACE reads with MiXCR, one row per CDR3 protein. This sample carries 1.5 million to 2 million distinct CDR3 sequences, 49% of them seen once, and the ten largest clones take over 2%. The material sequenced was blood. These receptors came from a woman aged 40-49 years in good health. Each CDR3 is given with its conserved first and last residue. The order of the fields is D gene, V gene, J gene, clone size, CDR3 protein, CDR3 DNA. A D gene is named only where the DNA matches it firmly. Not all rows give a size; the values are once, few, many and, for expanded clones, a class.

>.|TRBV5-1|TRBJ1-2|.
CASSEGPPEANYGYTF
TGCGCCAGCAGCGAGGGTCCCCCTGAGGCTAACTATGGCTACACCTTC
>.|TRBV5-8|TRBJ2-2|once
CASSSRTRAEGGELFF
TGTGCCAGCAGCTCAAGGACACGGGCCGAAGGAGGGGAGCTGTTTTTT
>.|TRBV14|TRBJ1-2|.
CASSQARVYGYTF
TGTGCCAGCAGCCAAGCCAGAGTCTATGGCTACACCTTC
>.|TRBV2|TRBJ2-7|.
CASRAGRASYEQYF
TGTGCCAGCAGGGCTGGCAGGGCGTCCTACGAGCAGTACTTC
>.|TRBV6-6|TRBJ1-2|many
CASSYKADTDYGYTF
TGTGCCAGCAGTTACAAGGCAGACACTGACTATGGCTACACCTTC
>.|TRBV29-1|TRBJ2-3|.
CAIEFSGGTDTQYF
TGCGCGATCGAATTTAGTGGGGGCACAGATACGCAGTATTTT
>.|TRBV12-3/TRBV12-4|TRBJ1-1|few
CASTRFEGMNTEAFF
TGTGCCAGCACCCGGTTCGAGGGGATGAACACTGAAGCTTTCTTT
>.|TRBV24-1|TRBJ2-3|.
CATGESLDTDTQYF
TGTGCCACCGGGGAATCTCTTGACACAGATACGCAGTATTTT
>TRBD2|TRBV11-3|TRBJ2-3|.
CASSYPQRAGGPDTQYF
TGTGCCAGCAGCTACCCCCAAAGGGCGGGGGGCCCAGATACGCAGTATTTT
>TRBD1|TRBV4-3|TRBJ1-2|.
CASSQETGASRGYTF
TGCGCCAGCAGCCAAGAGACAGGGGCCTCACGGGGCTACACCTTC
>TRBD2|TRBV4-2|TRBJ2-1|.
CASSQDLYSASGGASIYNEQFF
TGTGCCAGCAGCCAAGATCTGTATTCGGCTAGCGGGGGGGCCAGTATTTACAATGAGCAGTTCTTC
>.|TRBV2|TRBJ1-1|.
CASSTGLDTEAFF
TGTGCCAGCAGTACAGGCCTAGACACTGAAGCTTTCTTT
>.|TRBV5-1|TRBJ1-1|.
CASSLRTVETYTEAFF
TGCGCCAGCAGCCTCCGGACAGTGGAGACGTACACTGAAGCTTTCTTT
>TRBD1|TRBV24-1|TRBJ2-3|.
CATEGQGLMKQYF
TGTGCCACCGAGGGACAGGGGCTCATGAAGCAGTATTTT
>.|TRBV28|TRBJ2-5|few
CASSGRELQETQYF
TGTGCCAGCAGTGGCCGGGAACTCCAAGAGACCCAGTACTTC
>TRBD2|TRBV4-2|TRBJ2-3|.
CASSQGSSGEITQYF
TGTGCCAGCAGCCAAGGGTCGAGCGGGGAGATAACGCAGTATTTT
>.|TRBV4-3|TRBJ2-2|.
CASSQDSVNGELFF
TGCGCCAGCAGCCAAGATTCGGTAAACGGGGAGCTGTTTTTT
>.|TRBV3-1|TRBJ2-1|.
CASSQQLSAYDEQFF
TGTGCCAGCAGCCAGCAGCTCTCCGCCTACGATGAGCAGTTCTTC
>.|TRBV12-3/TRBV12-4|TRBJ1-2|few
CASSFPSGGSYGYTF
TGTGCCAGCAGTTTCCCCAGTGGGGGCTCATATGGCTACACCTTC
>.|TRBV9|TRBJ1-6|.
CASSGGSGLYNSPLHF
TGCGCCAGCAGCGGGGGATCGGGTCTCTATAATTCACCCCTCCACTTT
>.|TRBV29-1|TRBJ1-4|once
CSVDGGATNEKLFF
TGCAGCGTTGACGGGGGGGCAACTAATGAAAAACTGTTTTTT
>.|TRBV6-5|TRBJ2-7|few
CASSFYTDGDEQYF
TGTGCCAGCAGTTTCTACACCGACGGAGACGAGCAGTACTTC
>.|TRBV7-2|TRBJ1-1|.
CASVTNTGNTEAFF
TGTGCCAGCGTAACCAATACAGGGAACACTGAAGCTTTCTTT
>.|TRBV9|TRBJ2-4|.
CASSVNGVAKNIQYF
TGTGCCAGCAGCGTAAACGGAGTAGCCAAAAACATTCAGTACTTC
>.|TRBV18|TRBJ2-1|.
CACSPDLVAHNGQFF
TGTGCCTGCTCACCAGATTTGGTCGCCCACAATGGGCAGTTCTTC
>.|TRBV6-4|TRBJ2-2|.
CASSPGVHTGELFF
TGTGCCAGCAGTCCAGGGGTGCACACCGGGGAGCTGTTTTTT
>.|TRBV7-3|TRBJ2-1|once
CASSSTNGGRRGQFF
TGTGCCAGCAGCTCGACTAACGGGGGCCGCCGGGGGCAGTTCTTC
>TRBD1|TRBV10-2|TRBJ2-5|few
CASSEDRGVETQYF
TGCGCCAGCAGTGAGGACAGGGGTGTGGAGACCCAGTACTTC
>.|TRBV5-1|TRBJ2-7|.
CASSWDPSSSYEQYF
TGCGCCAGCAGCTGGGATCCCTCGAGCTCCTACGAGCAGTACTTC
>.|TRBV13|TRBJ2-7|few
CASSQRIDNEQYF
TGTGCCAGCAGCCAAAGGATAGACAACGAGCAGTACTTC
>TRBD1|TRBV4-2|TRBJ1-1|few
CASSQDLSGGTEAFF
TGTGCCAGCAGCCAAGATCTCTCAGGGGGTACTGAAGCTTTCTTT
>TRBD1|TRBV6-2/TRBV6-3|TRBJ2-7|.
CASSPGQEEVSYEQYF
TGTGCCAGCAGTCCAGGACAGGAGGAGGTATCCTACGAGCAGTACTTC
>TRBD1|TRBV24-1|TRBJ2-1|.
CATSLDREAYNEQFF
TGTGCCACCAGTCTGGACAGGGAGGCCTACAATGAGCAGTTCTTC
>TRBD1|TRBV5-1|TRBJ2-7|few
CASSSLYRDRGTYEQYF
TGCGCCAGCAGCTCCCTCTACCGGGACAGGGGAACCTACGAGCAGTACTTC
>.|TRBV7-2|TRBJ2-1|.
CASSQPGTSFNEQFF
TGTGCCAGCAGCCAGCCCGGGACTTCCTTCAATGAGCAGTTCTTC
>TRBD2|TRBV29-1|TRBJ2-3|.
CSVPPLAGGGVQYF
TGCAGCGTGCCTCCGCTAGCGGGGGGGGGAGTGCAGTATTTT
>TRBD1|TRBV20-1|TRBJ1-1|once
CSARTPKGGRNTEAFF
TGCAGTGCCCGAACCCCGAAAGGGGGCAGGAACACTGAAGCTTTCTTT
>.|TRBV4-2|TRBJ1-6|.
CASSQGSSSYNSPLHF
TGTGCCAGCAGCCAAGGCTCTAGCTCCTATAATTCACCCCTCCACTTT
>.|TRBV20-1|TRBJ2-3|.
CSARETARSTDTQYF
TGCAGTGCTAGAGAGACGGCCCGAAGCACAGATACGCAGTATTTT
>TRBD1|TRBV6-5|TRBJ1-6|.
CASSYNHRGNSPLHF
TGTGCCAGCAGTTACAACCACAGGGGTAATTCACCCCTCCACTTT
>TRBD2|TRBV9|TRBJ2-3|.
CASSVAPLAGDTDTQYF
TGTGCCAGCAGCGTAGCCCCTTTAGCGGGGGACACAGATACGCAGTATTTT
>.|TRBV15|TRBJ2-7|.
CATSRETGSSYEQYF
TGTGCCACCAGCAGAGAAACAGGGAGCTCCTACGAGCAGTACTTC
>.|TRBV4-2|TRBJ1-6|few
CASSQDFGNSPLHF
TGTGCCAGCAGCCAAGATTTCGGTAATTCACCCCTCCACTTT
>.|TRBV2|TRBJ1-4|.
CATGVSAYEKLFF
TGTGCCACCGGGGTCAGCGCGTATGAAAAACTGTTTTTT
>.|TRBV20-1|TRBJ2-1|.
CSARDPGAGNNEQFF
TGCAGTGCTAGAGACCCCGGGGCGGGTAACAATGAGCAGTTCTTC
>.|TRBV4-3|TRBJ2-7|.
CASSQETFLRGHYNEQYF
TGCGCCAGCAGCCAAGAGACGTTTTTGCGGGGACACTACAATGAGCAGTACTTC
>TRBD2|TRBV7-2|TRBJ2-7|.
CASSSGLAGGHEQYF
TGTGCCAGCAGCTCAGGACTAGCGGGAGGCCACGAGCAGTACTTC
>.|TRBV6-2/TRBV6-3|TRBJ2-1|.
CASSNLGGFGNEQFF
TGTGCCAGCAGTAATCTCGGGGGATTTGGGAATGAGCAGTTCTTC
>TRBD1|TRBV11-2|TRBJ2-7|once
CASSLGRGQLYEQYF
TGTGCCAGCAGCTTAGGCCGGGGACAGCTCTACGAGCAGTACTTC
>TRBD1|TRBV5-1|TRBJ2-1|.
CASSLVVQGINEQFF
TGCGCCAGCAGCTTGGTGGTACAGGGGATCAATGAGCAGTTCTTC
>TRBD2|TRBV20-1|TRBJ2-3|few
CSARIAGGSTDTQYF
TGCAGTGCTAGAATAGCGGGGGGTAGCACAGATACGCAGTATTTT
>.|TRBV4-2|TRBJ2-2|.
CASNAGTNTGELFF
TGTGCCAGCAATGCCGGAACGAACACCGGGGAGCTGTTTTTT
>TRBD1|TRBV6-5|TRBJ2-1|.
CASSYAGTGVRNEQFF
TGTGCCAGCAGTTACGCCGGGACAGGGGTACGGAATGAGCAGTTCTTC
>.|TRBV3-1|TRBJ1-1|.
CASSQDLSTEAFF
TGTGCCAGCAGCCAAGATTTATCCACTGAAGCTTTCTTT
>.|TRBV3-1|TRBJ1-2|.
CASSQGAQGAGGYTF
TGTGCCAGCAGCCAAGGGGCACAGGGAGCTGGAGGCTACACCTTC
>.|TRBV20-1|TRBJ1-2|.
CTPEKGDYGYTF
TGCACCCCCGAGAAGGGGGACTATGGCTACACCTTC
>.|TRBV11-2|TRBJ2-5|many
CASSLVGRDETQYF
TGTGCCAGCAGCTTAGTAGGCAGGGATGAGACCCAGTACTTC